This T cell receptor beta chain was captured by sequencing in a study of shared clonotypes between healthy human individuals. TCRdb's table, derived via immunoSEQ multiplex PCR, lists solely in-frame clones and lacks some. Among about 2.2 million clones listed, roughly 95% were seen once. Study findings and constraints: In general, naive subsets displayed greater estimated richness than memory subsets did.

Note on this clone: Its cognate antigen is unknown.

Naive CD8 isolation took CD45RO-negative cells positively selected for CCR7 and excluded terminally differentiated effector memory CD45RA+ cells. Germline loops: CDR1 MNHEY, CDR2 SMNVEV (reference sequence). The CDR3 loop spans 16 amino acids. V was cut by 3 bases and J by 2 bases, with 14 bases left in between. The material sequenced was naive CD8+ T cells from PBMCs. This sequence joins TRBV27 and TRBJ1-5; D possibly corresponds to TRBD1 (5 bases). The source of this sequence is a man between 18 and 29 years old in good health. Some clones in this sample may be carry-over from other donors' samples. The CDR3 is CASSFWPPGGNQPQHF. CDR3 nucleotide sequence: TGTGCCAGCAGTTTCTGGCCACCGGGGGGCAATCAGCCCCAGCATTTT.